A single sample is the source of the 27 T cell receptor beta chains below, sequenced in a study of T cells in Graves' hyperthyroidism and ophthalmopathy. TCR beta CDR3 region amplification was performed from RNA transcripts. During a first-round RT-PCR of the TCR CDR3, the HTBI primer set was used. TCRdb fed the multiplex PCR reads into MiXCR, producing one record per CDR3 protein. The sample yields under 350,000 distinct CDR3 sequences, around a sixth seen once. The sequenced material came from blood. The source of these receptors is a woman in her forties or fifties with Graves' hyperthyroidism.

J is TRBJ2-3 and V is TRBV27; 9 nucleotides line up with TRBD1. Germline-derived CDR1 and CDR2 are MNHEY and SMNVEV (reference sequence). CDR3 length: 16 residues. V trimming: 5 bases; J trimming: 2 bases; junction bases outside the gene matches: 8. This CDR3 reads CASSVTGTGYTDTQYF. Here the CDR3 DNA reads TGTGCCAGCAGTGTCACCGGGACAGGGTACACAGATACGCAGTATTTT.

This clonotype was detected many times. This chain links TRBV13 with TRBJ2-3, with 8 bases matching TRBD1. With 5 bases clipped from V and 8 bases from J, the junction kept 9 bases outside the gene matches. This CDR3 is built from 14 residues. Germline values: CDR1 PRHDT, CDR2 FYEKMQ (reference sequence). The CDR3 DNA sequence: TGTGCCAGCAGCCCGGACAGGGAGCTAGTTACGCAGTATTTT. Its protein product is CASSPDRELVTQYF. The full variable domain, with the rest looked up from reference TRBV13 and TRBJ2-3, is AAGVIQSPRHLIKEKRETATLKCYPIPRHDTVYWYQQGPGQDPQFLISFYEKMQSDKGSIPDRFSAQQFSDYHSELNMSSLELGDSALYFCASSPDRELVTQYFGPGTRLTVL.

This clonotype came up a few times. This rearrangement joins TRBV27 to TRBJ2-2; 8 bases are a match to TRBD1. After removal of 3 bases from V and 6 bases from J, the junction contained 9 bases not matched to a gene. Germline V gene sequence: CDR1 MNHEY, CDR2 SMNVEV (reference sequence). There are 16 residues in the CDR3. The DNA for the CDR3 is TGTGCCAGCAGTTTCGGACAGGGAGGTTTATCCGGGGAGCTGTTTTTT. Its protein product is CASSFGQGGLSGELFF.

V is TRBV7-2 and J is TRBJ1-6, with 9 positions matching TRBD1. The junction had 7 bases not matched to a gene; V was cut back by 6 bases and J by 10 bases. Germline V gene data show CDR1 as SGHTA and CDR2 as FQGNSA. The CDR3 contains 14 residues. DNA for the CDR3: TGTGCCAGCAGGCAGACAGGGGGTTGGTCACCCCTCCACTTT. Its translation is CASRQTGGWSPLHF.

This clonotype was counted at least ten times. The chain combines TRBV7-9 with TRBJ2-2; D is unresolved. Germline V lookup: CDR1 SEHNR, CDR2 FQNEAQ (reference sequence). V lost 3 bases and J lost 7, with 6 bases in between. The CDR3 contains 12 residues. CDR3 sequence reads: CASSLSRGELFF. For the CDR3, the DNA is TGTGCCAGCAGCTTGTCCCGCGGGGAGCTGTTTTTT.

This chain connects TRBV4-1 to TRBJ1-2; no firm D call. Germline V gene sequence: CDR1 MGHRA, CDR2 YSYEKL. The V gene lost 6 bases and the J gene lost 4 bases, with 6 bases spanning the gap. The CDR3 covers 11 residues. CDR3 nucleotides: TGCGCCAGCAGAAGCGCCTATGGCTACACCTTC. Translated: CASRSAYGYTF.

The V call is TRBV12-3 or TRBV12-4, the J call TRBJ1-5; a possible D gene is TRBD1 (6 bases). The ends were cut back, 1 base at V and 2 bases at J, with 9 bases in the middle. The CDR3 has 15 residues. Here the CDR3 reads CASSLEGDRNQPQHF. CDR3 DNA: TGTGCCAGCAGTTTAGAGGGGGATCGCAATCAGCCCCAGCATTTT.

This chain joins TRBV10-2 and TRBJ2-1, with 8 nucleotides matching TRBD2. Germline assignment: CDR1 WSHSY and CDR2 SAAADI. The CDR3 sequence is 14 residues long. The trim removed 7 bases at V and 9 bases at J, leaving 11 bases unmatched. The CDR3 is CASNPAGVTGEQFF. The CDR3 DNA sequence: TGCGCCAGCAACCCAGCGGGAGTGACCGGTGAGCAGTTCTTC.

The V gene is TRBV9, the J gene TRBJ2-3; possibly TRBD2 for D (6 bases). Germline V gene data show CDR1 as SGDLS and CDR2 as YYNGEE. This CDR3 region has 16 residues. V was trimmed by 0 bases and J by 2 bases, leaving 13 bases between them. This CDR3 is CASSVEGGDHTDTQYF. DNA of the CDR3: TGTGCCAGCAGCGTAGAAGGCGGGGATCACACAGATACGCAGTATTTT.

This clonotype has a count of ten or more. The V gene is TRBV6-1, the J gene TRBJ1-5; TRBD1 might be the D (5 bases). Per germline, CDR1 MNHNS and CDR2 SASEGT. V lost 3 bases, J lost 3 bases, and 6 bases lay in between. CDR3 size: 13 residues. The CDR3 DNA sequence: TGTGCCAGCAGTGACAGGGACAATCAGCCCCAGCATTTT. Residues: CASSDRDNQPQHF.

This clonotype was recorded at least ten times. The chain is built from TRBV28 and TRBJ2-7, with 7 positions matching TRBD1. The CDR3 spans 15 residues. Germline CDR1 is MDHEN and CDR2 is SYDVKM. Trimming removed 5 bases from V and 3 bases from J; junction bases left unmatched: 10. CDR3 nucleotides: TGTGCCAGCAGTCAAAAAGACAGGGTGGACTACGAGCAGTACTTC. Translating gives CASSQKDRVDYEQYF.

In its sample, this clonotype was seen many times. This chain connects TRBV10-2 to TRBJ1-4; D possibly corresponds to TRBD1 (6 bases). This CDR3 comprises 13 residues. CDR1 and CDR2 (germline): WSHSY, SAAADI. V lost 5 bases, J lost 8 bases, and 12 bases lay in between. CDR3 region: CASSLGGVEKLFF. For the CDR3, the DNA is TGCGCCAGCAGTTTAGGGGGAGTCGAAAAACTGTTTTTT.

The genes are TRBV14 and TRBJ1-2; perhaps TRBD1 as D (5 bases). The CDR3 runs to 14 residues. CDR1 and CDR2 from the germline V gene are SGHDN and FVKESK. V lost 4 bases to trimming and J lost 8 bases, with 17 bases between them. The chain's CDR3 is CASSLGTGQDGYTF. The DNA for the CDR3 is TGTGCCAGCAGCCTGGGGACCGGTCAGGACGGCTACACCTTC.

The rearrangement links TRBV2 to TRBJ1-4; 8 nucleotides agree with TRBD1. Germline loops: CDR1 SNHLY, CDR2 FYNNEI. Germline trimming cut 7 bases from V and 8 bases from J; bases unmatched to any gene: 9. The CDR3 contains 14 residues. In DNA form, the CDR3 reads TGTGCCAGCACCTCTGACAGGGGTGGGGAAAAACTGTTTTTT. It yields the protein CASTSDRGGEKLFF.

As regards this clonotype: A much larger clone sits a single nucleotide away, making a read error possible. The chain joins TRBV28 to TRBJ2-7, with 7 bases that match TRBD2. CDR3 length: 15 residues. CDR1 MDHEN and CDR2 SYDVKM come from the germline V gene. CDR3 in DNA: TGTGTCAGCAGTTTTAACGGCGGGAGAGGGTACGAGCAGTACTTC. Protein product: CVSSFNGGRGYEQYF.

This clonotype was observed many times. V usage is TRBV2 and J usage is TRBJ2-1, with TRBD1 as a possible D gene (5 bases). V was pared by 5 bases and J by 7 bases, with 18 bases between. Germline lookup yields CDR1 SNHLY and CDR2 FYNNEI. The CDR3 contains 15 residues. For the CDR3, the DNA is TGTGCCAGCAGTTACCTCGGACATTCCGGGAATGAGCAGTTCTTC. It codes for CASSYLGHSGNEQFF.

The chain has TRBV15 and TRBJ1-5, with a possible D match to TRBD1 (5 bases). Germline loops: CDR1 LNHNV, CDR2 YYDKDF (reference sequence). CDR3 size: 18 residues. V was shortened by 3 bases and J by 2 bases, with 20 bases between the two germline ends. In DNA, the CDR3 is TGTGCCACCAGCAGGGACACCGGGACTTGGGGCGGCAATCAGCCCCAGCATTTT. It translates to CATSRDTGTWGGNQPQHF.

This clonotype showed up just a few times. The V gene is TRBV5-1, the J gene TRBJ2-1; tentatively, D is TRBD1 or TRBD2 (6 bases each). CDR3 length: 16 residues. The V gene's germline CDR1 is SGHRS and CDR2 YFSETQ. V was trimmed by 4 bases and J by 7 bases, leaving 21 bases between them. The CDR3, as DNA: TGCGCCAGCAGCGTCTCTTGGGGGGCTTTCGGGAATGAGCAGTTCTTC. The encoded protein is CASSVSWGAFGNEQFF.

This clonotype occurred many times. This chain joins TRBV24-1 and TRBJ2-3; D remains ambiguous. Germline-derived CDR1 and CDR2 are KGHDR and SFDVKD. This CDR3 has 13 amino acids. Trimming stripped 4 bases from V and 6 bases from J, with 10 bases between. The CDR3 nucleotides read TGTGCCACCAGTGACCAACTGCGGGATACGCAGTATTTT. Translating it yields CATSDQLRDTQYF.

This clonotype was recorded at least ten times. The chain combines TRBV2 with TRBJ2-1; possibly TRBD2 for D (5 bases). Germline V gene data show CDR1 as SNHLY and CDR2 as FYNNEI. V gave up 4 bases and J gave up 0 bases, with 13 bases separating them. This CDR3 contains 16 residues. CDR3 sequence: CASSGTRVSSYNEQFF. For the CDR3, the DNA is TGTGCCAGCAGTGGAACGCGGGTTAGCTCCTACAATGAGCAGTTCTTC.

The chain couples TRBV7-2 to TRBJ2-2; 7 bases agree with TRBD2. The CDR3 length is 15 residues. Trimming cost V 1 base and J 4 bases; bases outside gene matches: 3. CDR1 and CDR2 (germline): SGHTA, FQGNSA. CDR3 DNA: TGTGCCAGCAGCTTAGTAGCGGGCGGCACCGGGGAGCTGTTTTTT. Its translation: CASSLVAGGTGELFF.

This clonotype was seen many times. The rearrangement joins TRBV11-1 to TRBJ2-5; TRBD2 is a possible D gene (6 bases). V was trimmed by 1 base and J by 5 bases, leaving 8 bases between them. Germline-derived CDR1 and CDR2 are SGHAT and FQDESV (reference sequence). CDR3 size: 13 residues. CDR3 coding DNA: TGTGCCAGCAGCTTAGAAGCGGGCGAGACCCAGTACTTC. Protein: CASSLEAGETQYF. Combining the CDR3 with reference TRBV11-1 and TRBJ2-5 gives the whole variable domain EAEVAQSPRYKITEKSQAVAFWCDPISGHATLYWYRQILGQGPELLVQFQDESVVDDSQLPKDRFSAERLKGVDSTLKIQPAELGDSAMYLCASSLEAGETQYFGPGTRLLVL.

Points on this clonotype: Just one base apart from a much larger clone, this may be a read error. CDR3 in amino acids: CASSRRLSPRGNEQFF. The CDR3 coding sequence is TGTGCCAGCAGCCGGAGACTCTCCCCGAGGGGCAATGAGCAGTTCTTC. The chain couples TRBV6-1 to TRBJ2-1, with D perhaps being TRBD1 or TRBD2 (5 bases each). The CDR3 contains 16 residues. V dropped 6 bases and J dropped 6 bases, with 21 bases sitting between them. Germline loops: CDR1 MNHNS, CDR2 SASEGT.

This clonotype was recorded at least ten times. The rearrangement joins TRBV7-3 to TRBJ2-3; D is unresolved. CDR1 is SGHTA and CDR2 is FQGTGA in the germline V gene. V dropped 5 bases and J dropped 2 bases, with 8 bases sitting between them. The CDR3 contains 13 residues. CDR3 in amino acids: CASSPSITDTQYF. In nucleotides, the CDR3 is TGTGCCAGCAGCCCATCAATCACAGATACGCAGTATTTT.

This chain uses TRBV27 with TRBJ1-1; weak D call: TRBD1 (5 bases). Per germline, CDR1 MNHEY and CDR2 SMNVEV (reference sequence). V gave up 10 bases and J gave up 1 base, with 19 bases separating them. The CDR3 is 15 amino acids. CDR3 in amino acids: CANRGIGERNTEAFF. The CDR3 nucleotides are TGTGCCAACAGAGGGATAGGGGAGAGGAACACTGAAGCTTTCTTT.

This clonotype was seen only a few times. This sequence joins TRBV5-5 and TRBJ1-5; D unresolved. Trimming took off 5 bases at V and 10 bases at J, with 7 bases between the two ends. Germline loops: CDR1 SGHKS, CDR2 YYEKEE (reference sequence). CDR3 length: 10 residues. CDR3 bases: TGTGCCAGCAGGCGAGGCCCCCAGCATTTT. This codes for CASRRGPQHF.

This clonotype was picked up a small number of times. The chain recombines TRBV9 with TRBJ2-7, with D possibly matching TRBD1 (5 bases). Deletions cut 0 bases from V and 6 bases from J, with 13 bases between. The CDR3 spans 14 residues. Germline V gives CDR1 SGDLS, CDR2 YYNGEE. CDR3: CASSVDVGAGEQYF. In nucleotides, the CDR3 is TGTGCCAGCAGCGTAGATGTAGGGGCTGGCGAGCAGTACTTC.